The clone carrying this TCR beta chain was detected ten times or more. The entry originates in a study of early T cells in non-severe SARS-CoV-2 infection. Looking at the study overall: Unsorted whole-blood RNA was sequenced in bulk, leaving chains unpaired.

The CDR3 sequence is 13 residues long. V was shortened by 2 bases and J by 4 bases, with 10 bases between the two germline ends. Germline assignment: CDR1 SGHRS and CDR2 YFSETQ. Researchers tagged individual cDNA molecules with unique molecular identifiers. TCRdb used MiXCR to reprocess the 5' RACE reads, holding one entry per CDR3 protein. This table holds about 80,000 distinct CDR3 sequences, about an eighth found once. The clonotype was recovered from an adult who was a healthcare worker with PCR-confirmed SARS-CoV-2 infection or an uninfected control (not recorded which). The chain employs TRBV5-1 and TRBJ2-7; TRBD2 is a possible D gene (6 bases). The material sequenced was whole blood. The CDR3 region has the DNA TGCGCCAGCAGCTTCGCCGGGGGTTACGAGCAGTACTTC. Its protein is CASSFAGGYEQYF. Based on the CDR3 plus reference TRBV5-1 and TRBJ2-7, the full variable domain is KAGVTQTPRYLIKTRGQQVTLSCSPISGHRSVSWYQQTPGQGLQFLFEYFSETQRNKGNFPGRFSGRQFSNSRSEMNVSTLELGDSALYLCASSFAGGYEQYFGPGTRLTVT.